The 15 T cell receptor beta chains listed next were all sequenced from one sample in a study of shared clonotypes between healthy human individuals. TCRdb's table, derived via immunoSEQ multiplex PCR, lists solely in-frame clones and lacks some. The sample lists some 1,600,000 clones, 95% to 99% occurring once. Sequenced input: naive CD4+ T cells sorted from blood. Noted subset: CD45RA+ positively selected. Every receptor here comes from a man aged 25 to 40 in good health.

This sequence joins TRBV30 and TRBJ2-1, with 9 bases that match TRBD2. The CDR3 length is 12 residues. Trimming cost V 7 bases and J 10 bases; bases outside gene matches: 8. Germline CDR1 and CDR2: GTSNPN and SVGIG (reference sequence). CDR3 region: CAYGASGIEQFF. CDR3 in DNA: TGTGCCTACGGGGCTAGCGGGATCGAGCAGTTCTTC.

J is TRBJ2-7 and V is TRBV10-2; TRBD1 aligns across 9 bases. The V and J ends lost 0 bases and 2 bases, in that order; junction bases with no gene match: 5. From germline, CDR1 is WSHSY and CDR2 SAAADI. This CDR3 has 16 residues. DNA of the CDR3: TGCGCCAGCAGTGAGTCGTGGACAGGGGACGCCTACGAGCAGTACTTC. This encodes CASSESWTGDAYEQYF.

The rearrangement links TRBV6-1 to TRBJ1-4; no reliable D call. Germline lookup yields CDR1 MNHNS and CDR2 SASEGT. The V end was cut by 6 bases, the J end by 2 bases, with 7 bases between. The CDR3 totals 13 residues. CDR3 sequence reads: CASRWGTNEKLFF. CDR3 coding DNA: TGTGCCAGCAGGTGGGGTACTAATGAAAAACTGTTTTTT.

The rearrangement links TRBV5-1 to TRBJ1-1; no clear D. This CDR3 has 13 residues. The germline gives CDR1 SGHRS, CDR2 YFSETQ. The V gene lost 4 bases and the J gene lost 5 bases, with 12 bases spanning the gap. CDR3 DNA: TGCGCCAGCAGCCAAGGACCGGTTACTGAAGCTTTCTTT. Its protein is CASSQGPVTEAFF.

This chain joins TRBV5-6 and TRBJ2-7; 14 nucleotides line up with TRBD2. The V gene's germline CDR1 is SGHDT and CDR2 YYEEEE. J lost 5 bases, V lost 3 bases, and 7 bases had no gene match. The CDR3 length is 16 residues. Here the CDR3 reads CASSSPGLAGVDEQYF. DNA for the CDR3: TGTGCCAGCAGCTCCCCGGGACTAGCGGGAGTGGACGAGCAGTACTTC.

For this clone: Additional DNA sequences in this sample encode the identical CDR3. The rearrangement links TRBV18 to TRBJ2-7; 8 bases align to TRBD1. The CDR3 has 15 amino acids. V lost 3 bases, J lost 0 bases, and 4 bases stayed unmatched. In germline, CDR1 is KGHSH, CDR2 LQKENI. The CDR3 nucleotides read TGTGCCAGCTCACCCGGGACAGGAGTCTCCTACGAGCAGTACTTC. Protein sequence: CASSPGTGVSYEQYF.

Concerning this clone itself: The same CDR3 is also encoded by other DNA sequences in this sample. The chain carries TRBV5-5 and TRBJ2-3; D might be TRBD1 or TRBD2, each matching 5 bases. Germline V gene lookup returns CDR1 SGHKS and CDR2 YYEKEE (reference sequence). This CDR3 has 13 residues. Trimming cost V 0 bases and J 4 bases, with 6 bases left between them. The CDR3 region is CASSLGGADTQYF. The CDR3 DNA is TGTGCCAGCAGCTTGGGAGGGGCAGATACGCAGTATTTT.

The sample holds one count of this clone. The rearrangement joins TRBV20-1 to TRBJ1-5; unclear D gene. The CDR3 is 11 amino acids. The V and J ends lost 1 base and 9 bases respectively, with 7 bases between them. Germline CDR1 and CDR2: DFQATT and SNEGSKA (reference sequence). CDR3 bases: TGCAGTGCTAGAGCGGTTATGCCCCAGCATTTT. This translates into CSARAVMPQHF.

Regarding this clone: Other DNA sequences in this sample translate to the same CDR3. This rearrangement joins TRBV11-2 to TRBJ1-3; D is ambiguous. V was cut by 5 bases and J by 8 bases, with 10 bases left in between. The CDR3 spans 12 residues. Germline CDR1 and CDR2: SGHAT and FQNNGV. DNA of the CDR3: TGTGCCAGCAGCCCCTGGGCTGACACCATATATTTT. Protein: CASSPWADTIYF. Together with reference TRBV11-2 and TRBJ1-3, the CDR3 gives the full variable domain: EAGVAQSPRYKIIEKRQSVAFWCNPISGHATLYWYQQILGQGPKLLIQFQNNGVVDDSQLPKDRFSAERLKGVDSTLKIQPAKLEDSAVYLCASSPWADTIYFGEGSWLTVV.

The genes are TRBV9 and TRBJ2-3, with D possibly TRBD1 on 6 matching bases. Per the germline V gene, CDR1 is SGDLS and CDR2 is YYNGEE. The CDR3 is made up of 14 amino acids. V lost 1 base, J lost 6 bases, and 12 bases lay in between. The CDR3 DNA reads as TGTGCCAGCAGCGTAAGGTCAGGGGCCGATACGCAGTATTTT. Translated, it gives CASSVRSGADTQYF.

The chain is built from TRBV18 and TRBJ2-6; TRBD1 is a possible D gene (5 bases). This CDR3 has 17 residues. The V end lost 3 bases, the J end lost 0 bases, and 12 bases lay between the germline ends. The germline gives CDR1 KGHSH, CDR2 LQKENI. CDR3 nucleotide sequence: TGTGCCAGCTCACCTAGGTTCAGGGACTCTGGGGCCAACGTCCTGACTTTC. Its translation is CASSPRFRDSGANVLTF.

The J gene is TRBJ2-5, the V gene TRBV5-5; no firm D call. This CDR3 is built from 13 residues. CDR1 and CDR2 from the germline V gene are SGHKS and YYEKEE (reference sequence). V gave up 2 bases and J gave up 5 bases, with 10 bases separating them. The CDR3 DNA sequence: TGTGCCAGCAGCTTTTCTGGGCGGGAGACCCAGTACTTC. Its translation: CASSFSGRETQYF. Filled out from reference TRBV5-5 and TRBJ2-5, the complete variable domain reads DAGVTQSPTHLIKTRGQQVTLRCSPISGHKSVSWYQQVLGQGPQFIFQYYEKEERGRGNFPDRFSARQFPNYSSELNVNALLLGDSALYLCASSFSGRETQYFGPGTRLLVL.

The chain is built from TRBV30 and TRBJ2-7; the D gene is possibly TRBD1 (6 bases). The CDR3 is made up of 14 amino acids. The germline V gene has CDR1 GTSNPN and CDR2 SVGIG (reference sequence). V dropped 4 bases and J dropped 1 base, with 14 bases sitting between them. The DNA for the CDR3 is TGTGCCTGGACTACCGAGGGGGATTCCTACGAGCAGTACTTC. Residues: CAWTTEGDSYEQYF. The entire variable domain, with the rest obtained from reference TRBV30 and TRBJ2-7, is as follows: SQTIHQWPATLVQPVGSPLSLECTVEGTSNPNLYWYRQAAGRGLQLLFYSVGIGQISSEVPQNLSASRPQDRQFILSSKKLLLSDSGFYLCAWTTEGDSYEQYFGPGTRLTVT.

V usage is TRBV5-1 and J usage is TRBJ1-4, with TRBD1 matching over 7 bases. The ends lost 5 bases at V and 4 bases at J; junction bases unmatched: 14. The CDR3 runs 17 residues. Germline assignment: CDR1 SGHRS and CDR2 YFSETQ. The chain's CDR3 is CASRTSGTALFNEKLFF. In DNA form, the CDR3 reads TGCGCCAGCAGGACTTCCGGGACAGCCCTTTTTAATGAAAAACTGTTTTTT. Based on the CDR3 plus reference TRBV5-1 and TRBJ1-4, the full variable domain is KAGVTQTPRYLIKTRGQQVTLSCSPISGHRSVSWYQQTPGQGLQFLFEYFSETQRNKGNFPGRFSGRQFSNSRSEMNVSTLELGDSALYLCASRTSGTALFNEKLFFGSGTQLSVL.

The chain is built from TRBV10-3 and TRBJ1-5; D is perhaps TRBD1 (5 bases). CDR3 length equals 13 residues. Trimming removed 0 bases from V and 7 bases from J, with 7 bases in between. The V gene's germline CDR1 is ENHRY and CDR2 SYGVKD. The CDR3 protein is CAISESWDQPQHF. CDR3 DNA: TGTGCCATCAGTGAGTCTTGGGACCAGCCCCAGCATTTT.